Following are 3 T cell receptor beta chains from one sample sequenced in a study of blood T cells in healthy people across ages. A sample-barcoded 5' primer and a J-beta primer mix were used in a second PCR of roughly 7 to 11 cycles. Using its own MiXCR run on the 5' RACE reads, TCRdb lists one record per CDR3 protein. The repertoire holds 550,000 to 650,000 distinct CDR3 sequences, with roughly 30% as singletons. Specimen: blood. These receptors originate from a woman of 80 years or more in good health.

With respect to this clonotype: A much larger clonotype is one base distant, so this may be a read error. The chain is built from TRBV18 and TRBJ2-1; 7 bases line up with TRBD2. CDR1 KGHSH and CDR2 LQKENI come from the germline V gene. The CDR3 has 14 amino acids. Trimming removed 0 bases from V and 9 bases from J; junction bases left unmatched: 5. This CDR3 is CASSPPGRHSEQFF. CDR3 DNA sequence: TGTGCCAGCTCACCACCCGGGAGGCACAGTGAGCAGTTCTTC.

With regard to this clonotype: Since a much larger clone is just one base distant, this may be a read error. The rearrangement uses TRBV5-1 and TRBJ2-1; unclear D gene. Germline values: CDR1 SGHRS, CDR2 YFSETQ. The V end lost 1 base, the J end lost 9 bases, and 17 bases lay between the germline ends. The CDR3 totals 15 residues. The CDR3 DNA reads TGCGCCAGCAGCTTGAAGCCGTCCTCTCGTAGTGAGCAGTTCTTC. Its translation: CASSLKPSSRSEQFF.

At least ten counts were recorded for this clonotype. The chain employs TRBV12-3 or TRBV12-4 and TRBJ2-3, with 9 bases that match TRBD2. Trimming took 7 bases from V and 3 from J; bases not matched to a gene: 2. The CDR3 has 13 amino acids. CDR3 sequence (DNA): TGTGCCAGCAAGAGCGGGGGGACAGATACGCAGTATTTT. Encoded protein: CASKSGGTDTQYF.